The 27 T cell receptor beta chains reported below all come from one sample, sequenced in a study of regulatory T cells in long-lasting Graves disease. Time point meaning: newly diagnosed GD, antithyroid drugs for less than 3 months. Scientists built the TCR library using RNA that was extracted from PBMCs. CDR3-region Arm-PCR and iRepertoire HTBI primers produced the TCR beta libraries. TCRdb called the multiplex PCR reads again in MiXCR, with one record for every CDR3 protein. The sample records around 500,000 distinct CDR3 sequences, about 12% being singletons. These records were also assigned to another study, of T cells in Graves' hyperthyroidism and ophthalmopathy.

This material consisted of peripheral blood mononuclear cells (PBMCs), taken at new diagnosis, from a patient treated with antithyroid drugs. Receptors originate from a woman aged 25 to 45 with Graves disease.

This clonotype was seen a handful of times. The J gene is TRBJ2-2, the V gene TRBV9; 11 bases fit TRBD2. V lost 3 bases, J lost 5 bases, and 21 bases stayed unmatched. The germline V gene encodes CDR1 SGDLS and CDR2 YYNGEE. The CDR3 totals 21 residues. The CDR3 spells CASSAGGTGTSGFRGTGELFF. The CDR3 DNA sequence: TGTGCCAGCAGCGCTGGGGGAACCGGGACTAGCGGCTTCCGGGGGACCGGGGAGCTGTTTTTT.

The V call is TRBV27, the J call TRBJ2-1, with TRBD2 identical over 11 bases. V was pared by 8 bases and J by 7 bases, with 10 bases of the junction left unmatched. The CDR3 loop spans 15 amino acids. Per germline, CDR1 MNHEY and CDR2 SMNVEV (reference sequence). In DNA, the CDR3 is TGTGCCAGCGCTATAGCGGGAGGGCCAAGGAATGAGCAGTTCTTC. This codes for CASAIAGGPRNEQFF.

This clonotype came up a few times. The J gene is TRBJ2-7, the V gene TRBV27; possible D gene TRBD2, 5 bases. Germline CDR1 and CDR2: MNHEY and SMNVEV (reference sequence). The CDR3 has 15 residues. The V end lost 2 bases, the J end lost 0 bases, and 11 bases lay between the germline ends. The CDR3 spells CASSLNLATSYEQYF. The CDR3 nucleotides are TGTGCCAGCAGTTTAAATTTAGCGACCTCCTACGAGCAGTACTTC.

This clonotype was seen repeatedly, ten times or more. The genes are TRBV12-3 or TRBV12-4 and TRBJ1-5; D is unresolved. This CDR3 is 16 amino acids long. Deletions cut 6 bases from V and 5 bases from J, with 20 bases between. As DNA, the CDR3 is TGTGCCAGCAGCAACAAAGGGTGGGGAGCGGATCAGCCCCAGCATTTT. Translation: CASSNKGWGADQPQHF.

This clonotype was seen many times. V is TRBV2 and J is TRBJ2-3; TRBD2 matches 8 bases. The CDR3 extends over 15 amino acids. V dropped 6 bases and J dropped 5; count of bases not matched to a gene: 10. CDR1 is SNHLY and CDR2 is FYNNEI in the germline V gene. This CDR3 reads CASRAKAGAVDTQYF. The CDR3 region has the DNA TGTGCCAGCAGGGCCAAAGCGGGAGCGGTAGATACGCAGTATTTT. The variable domain in full, completed from reference TRBV2 and TRBJ2-3, reads EPEVTQTPSHQVTQMGQEVILRCVPISNHLYFYWYRQILGQKVEFLVSFYNNEISEKSEIFDDQFSVERPDGSNFTLKIRSTKLEDSAMYFCASRAKAGAVDTQYFGPGTRLTVL.

This clonotype was picked up many times. The chain recombines TRBV27 with TRBJ2-1; D is perhaps TRBD2 (5 bases). Looked up from germline, CDR1 is MNHEY and CDR2 is SMNVEV (reference sequence). The CDR3 length is 14 residues. V lost 2 bases, J lost 5 bases, and 10 bases lay in between. This CDR3 reads CASSLRGPHNEQFF. In DNA, the CDR3 is TGTGCCAGCAGTTTACGGGGTCCCCACAATGAGCAGTTCTTC.

This clonotype was seen repeatedly, ten times or more. The chain uses TRBV27 and TRBJ1-4; D gene uncertain. The CDR3 has 16 residues. With 3 bases removed from V and 0 bases from J, the gap between germline ends came to 11 bases. Germline loops: CDR1 MNHEY, CDR2 SMNVEV (reference sequence). The CDR3: CASSLFYHATNEKLFF. CDR3 nucleotides: TGTGCCAGCAGTTTGTTCTATCATGCAACTAATGAAAAACTGTTTTTT. Drawing the rest from reference TRBV27 and TRBJ1-4, the complete variable domain is EAQVTQNPRYLITVTGKKLTVTCSQNMNHEYMSWYRQDPGLGLRQIYYSMNVEVTDKGDVPEGYKVSRKEKRNFPLILESPSPNQTSLYFCASSLFYHATNEKLFFGSGTQLSVL.

This clonotype was recorded many times. The chain recombines TRBV28 with TRBJ2-7; 10 nucleotides match TRBD2. From germline, CDR1 is MDHEN and CDR2 SYDVKM. This CDR3 comprises 17 residues. V shed 1 base and J 7 bases; nucleotides not matched to a gene: 13. The CDR3 DNA sequence: TGTGCCAGCAGTTTATCCTGGATAGCGGGAGGTCCGGGAGAGCAGTACTTC. This translates into CASSLSWIAGGPGEQYF.

J is TRBJ2-5 and V is TRBV14; TRBD1 agrees at 7 bases. Germline CDR1 and CDR2: SGHDN and FVKESK. Germline trimming cut 5 bases from V and 9 bases from J; bases unmatched to any gene: 12. The CDR3 spans 14 residues. CDR3 loop: CASSAKPGGAAQYF. The CDR3 DNA reads TGTGCCAGCAGCGCAAAGCCAGGGGGAGCAGCCCAGTACTTC.

This clonotype was detected a few times. The chain combines TRBV6-1 with TRBJ1-5; the match to TRBD1 covers 10 bases. This CDR3 has 17 amino acids. With 6 bases clipped from V and 0 bases from J, the junction kept 8 bases outside the gene matches. Germline assignment: CDR1 MNHNS and CDR2 SASEGT. CDR3 coding DNA: TGTGCCAGCAGAGACCGGGACAGGGGTTATAGCAATCAGCCCCAGCATTTT. Its translation is CASRDRDRGYSNQPQHF.

This clonotype has a count of ten or more. The chain employs TRBV11-1 and TRBJ2-7; D ambiguous. V lost 1 base and J lost 4, with 14 bases in between. CDR3 length: 15 amino acids. Germline-derived CDR1 and CDR2 are SGHAT and FQDESV (reference sequence). Here the CDR3 reads CASSLEARAQYEQYF. DNA for the CDR3: TGTGCCAGCAGCTTAGAGGCTAGAGCCCAATACGAGCAGTACTTC. The complete variable domain, with remaining parts taken from reference TRBV11-1 and TRBJ2-7, reads EAEVAQSPRYKITEKSQAVAFWCDPISGHATLYWYRQILGQGPELLVQFQDESVVDDSQLPKDRFSAERLKGVDSTLKIQPAELGDSAMYLCASSLEARAQYEQYFGPGTRLTVT.

This clonotype was picked up many times. This chain connects TRBV11-2 to TRBJ2-7; 10 bases match TRBD2. With V trimmed by 2 bases and J by 0 bases, 1 base remained unmatched. This CDR3 has 15 amino acids. Looked up from germline, CDR1 is SGHAT and CDR2 is FQNNGV. CDR3 nucleotides: TGTGCCAGCAGCTTAAGCGGGAGGGCCTCCTACGAGCAGTACTTC. It encodes CASSLSGRASYEQYF. The entire variable domain, with the rest obtained from reference TRBV11-2 and TRBJ2-7, is as follows: EAGVAQSPRYKIIEKRQSVAFWCNPISGHATLYWYQQILGQGPKLLIQFQNNGVVDDSQLPKDRFSAERLKGVDSTLKIQPAKLEDSAVYLCASSLSGRASYEQYFGPGTRLTVT.

As for this clonotype: Since a far larger clone is one base different, this is likely a read error. The chain couples TRBV11-2 to TRBJ2-1, with D perhaps being TRBD1 or TRBD2 (6 bases each). The CDR3 runs 15 residues. CDR1 is SGHAT and CDR2 is FQNNGV in the germline V gene. The CDR3 sequence is CASSLRRAGDGTRYF. CDR3 in DNA: TGTGCCAGCAGCTTAAGGAGGGCAGGGGACGGGACCCGGTACTTC. Full variable domain (rest looked up from reference TRBV11-2 and TRBJ2-1): EAGVAQSPRYKIIEKRQSVAFWCNPISGHATLYWYQQILGQGPKLLIQFQNNGVVDDSQLPKDRFSAERLKGVDSTLKIQPAKLEDSAVYLCASSLRRAGDGTRYFGPGTRLTVL.

In this sample, this clonotype turned up a few times. The gene calls are TRBV6-2 or TRBV6-3 and TRBJ2-1; the D is unclear. This CDR3 has 16 amino acids. The V gene lost 6 bases and the J gene lost 1 base, with 16 bases spanning the gap. Germline CDR1 MNHEY, CDR2 SVGEGT. The chain's CDR3 is CASRPLSWESYNEQFF. The CDR3 bases are TGTGCCAGCAGGCCTCTCTCGTGGGAATCCTACAATGAGCAGTTCTTC.

In this sample, this clonotype turned up many times. The chain joins TRBV7-9 to TRBJ2-5; a weak D match, TRBD2 (5 bases). Trimming pared 4 bases from V and 4 bases from J, leaving 16 bases between. Germline values: CDR1 SEHNR, CDR2 FQNEAQ (reference sequence). CDR3 length: 15 amino acids. CDR3 loop: CASSSNGLPGETQYF. The CDR3 DNA reads TGTGCCAGCAGCTCCAACGGACTCCCTGGAGAGACCCAGTACTTC.

This clonotype was observed many times. The genes are TRBV19 and TRBJ2-5; unclear D gene. Germline V CDR1 and CDR2: LNHDA, SQIVND (reference sequence). The V and J ends lost 1 base and 2 bases respectively, with 14 bases between them. CDR3 size: 16 residues. CDR3 DNA: TGTGCCAGTAGTATAGTCCTCGGGTCGATACAAGAGACCCAGTACTTC. Its translation is CASSIVLGSIQETQYF.

This clonotype came up many times. This chain links TRBV11-3 with TRBJ2-3, with 10 bases identical to TRBD2. Trimming took 0 bases from V and 3 from J; bases not matched to a gene: 6. This CDR3 spans 17 amino acids. Germline CDR1 is SGHNT and CDR2 is YENEEA. Here the CDR3 DNA reads TGTGCCAGCAGCTTAGATTTGGCTAGCGGGAGTACAGATACGCAGTATTTT. It encodes CASSLDLASGSTDTQYF.

This clonotype was seen a few times. This chain uses TRBV7-9 with TRBJ2-7; 8 nucleotides agree with TRBD2. V lost 5 bases, J lost 2 bases, and 11 bases stayed unmatched. This CDR3 comprises 16 residues. Germline values: CDR1 SEHNR, CDR2 FQNEAQ (reference sequence). CDR3 DNA: TGTGCCAGCAGCCCGGTCGCGGGAGGCAGGACCTACGAGCAGTACTTC. Translation: CASSPVAGGRTYEQYF. The entire variable domain, with the rest obtained from reference TRBV7-9 and TRBJ2-7, is as follows: DTGVSQNPRHKITKRGQNVTFRCDPISEHNRLYWYRQTLGQGPEFLTYFQNEAQLEKSRLLSDRFSAERPKGSFSTLEIQRTEQGDSAMYLCASSPVAGGRTYEQYFGPGTRLTVT.

This clonotype was recorded at least ten times. The chain has TRBV2 and TRBJ2-5; tentatively, D is TRBD2 (6 bases). Germline CDR1 is SNHLY and CDR2 is FYNNEI. V lost 10 bases, J lost 2 bases, and 17 bases lay in between. CDR3 length: 14 residues. CDR3 DNA sequence: TGTGCCACCCGTGTTAGCGGACCTCAAGAGACCCAGTACTTC. Translation: CATRVSGPQETQYF. Filled out from reference TRBV2 and TRBJ2-5, the complete variable domain reads EPEVTQTPSHQVTQMGQEVILRCVPISNHLYFYWYRQILGQKVEFLVSFYNNEISEKSEIFDDQFSVERPDGSNFTLKIRSTKLEDSAMYFCATRVSGPQETQYFGPGTRLLVL.

This clonotype came up many times. CDR3 DNA sequence: TGTGCCAGCAGTTTATCGGTACCATTAAGCACAGATACGCAGTATTTT. It specifies CASSLSVPLSTDTQYF. The chain uses TRBV12-3 or TRBV12-4 and TRBJ2-3; the D is unclear. The CDR3 has 16 amino acids. Deletions cut 2 bases from V and 0 bases from J, with 12 bases between.

This clonotype has a count of ten or more. The chain joins TRBV5-8 to TRBJ1-1, with 7 bases aligning to TRBD1. Losses at the gene ends were 0 bases for V and 7 bases for J; bases not matched to a gene: 12. Germline V gene sequence: CDR1 SGHTS, CDR2 YDEGEE. The length of the CDR3 is 16 residues. In DNA form, the CDR3 reads TGTGCCAGCAGCTTGGGAGTTGGGCAGGGGGGCATTGAAGCTTTCTTT. It encodes CASSLGVGQGGIEAFF. Full variable domain (missing parts from reference TRBV5-8 and TRBJ1-1): EAGVTQSPTHLIKTRGQQATLRCSPISGHTSVYWYQQALGLGLQFLLWYDEGEERNRGNFPPRFSGRQFPNYSSELNVNALELEDSALYLCASSLGVGQGGIEAFFGQGTRLTVV.

This clonotype was counted many times. The J gene is TRBJ2-1, the V gene TRBV3-1; D is unresolved. The CDR3 contains 15 residues. Germline V lookup: CDR1 LGHDT, CDR2 YNNKEL (reference sequence). Trimming took off 2 bases at V and 5 bases at J, with 13 bases between the two ends. The CDR3 reads CASSQSPTQNNEQFF. CDR3 sequence (DNA): TGTGCCAGCAGCCAAAGTCCCACTCAAAACAATGAGCAGTTCTTC.

This clonotype was seen repeatedly, ten times or more. The chain carries TRBV6-2 or TRBV6-3 and TRBJ2-3; D gene uncertain. Germline values: CDR1 MNHEY, CDR2 SVGEGT. The CDR3 is 12 residues long. V was clipped by 7 bases and J by 5 bases, with 10 bases between them. CDR3 loop: CASTSQGDTQYF. The CDR3 DNA is TGTGCCAGCACCTCCCAAGGAGATACGCAGTATTTT.

In its sample, this clonotype was seen many times. V and J are TRBV2 and TRBJ1-1; 9 bases are a match to TRBD1. Trimming removed 3 bases from V and 7 bases from J; junction bases left unmatched: 6. The germline V gene encodes CDR1 SNHLY and CDR2 FYNNEI. The CDR3 has 14 residues. The CDR3 DNA sequence: TGTGCCAGCAGTGACAACAGGGGGCGTATTGAAGCTTTCTTT. Its translation: CASSDNRGRIEAFF.

This clonotype was detected ten times or more. This chain connects TRBV7-9 to TRBJ2-7, with D possibly matching TRBD2 (6 bases). Germline values: CDR1 SEHNR, CDR2 FQNEAQ (reference sequence). Trimming left V 2 bases short and J 5 bases short, with 7 bases between. The CDR3 is made up of 12 amino acids. The DNA for the CDR3 is TGTGCCAGCAGCTTACCGGGGGACGAGCAGTACTTC. It encodes CASSLPGDEQYF. Variable domain in full (rest from reference TRBV7-9 and TRBJ2-7): DTGVSQNPRHKITKRGQNVTFRCDPISEHNRLYWYRQTLGQGPEFLTYFQNEAQLEKSRLLSDRFSAERPKGSFSTLEIQRTEQGDSAMYLCASSLPGDEQYFGPGTRLTVT.

This chain uses TRBV7-9 with TRBJ2-7, with a tentative D call TRBD1 (5 bases). Deletions cut 3 bases from V and 1 base from J, with 10 bases between. Germline assignment: CDR1 SEHNR and CDR2 FQNEAQ (reference sequence). CDR3 length equals 14 residues. CDR3 nucleotides: TGTGCCAGCAGCTTCCCCCAGGGATCCTACGAGCAGTACTTC. It encodes CASSFPQGSYEQYF.

Note on this clonotype: A much larger clone sits a single nucleotide away, making a read error possible. V and J are TRBV5-1 and TRBJ2-1; D is undetermined. This CDR3 is 16 amino acids long. Germline V gives CDR1 SGHRS, CDR2 YFSETQ. CDR3 nucleotides: TGCGCCAGCAGCTTGGTAGGCCAGAGCTCCTACAATGAGCACTTCTTC. Encoded protein: CASSLVGQSSYNEHFF.